The entry that follows covers one TCR beta chain sequence. Its antigen remains unknown. The data originate from a study of CD8+CD57+ T cells in acquired aplastic anemia. Study in general: 3.2 ug was the average amount of DNA from sorted CD4+ and CD8+ cells. Study-wide results and limits: Patients showed no significant difference from controls in CD8+ Simpson's diversity. There were approximately 27 CD8+ CDR3 sequences that occurred in both patients and controls.

CDR1 and CDR2 (germline): KGHDR, SFDVKD. Trimming took 0 bases from V and 4 from J; bases not matched to a gene: 0. The CDR3 extends over 15 amino acids. Both TCR beta VDJ combination and CDR3 sequence profiling were carried out. Genomic DNA was the template for this profiling. TCRdb recomputed calls from the reads with MiXCR, one row per CDR3 protein. The sample contains fewer than 250,000 distinct CDR3 sequences, approximately 52% of which appear only once. V gene TRBV24-1 combines with J gene TRBJ2-5; 11 bases match TRBD1. The sequencing sample was made of sorted CD4+, CD8+, or CD8+CD57+ T cells (not recorded which) from PBMCs. The receptor's source is a human donor in good health, serving as a control. The CDR3 loop reads CATSDLGTGGETQYF. The CDR3 DNA reads as TGTGCCACCAGTGATTTGGGGACAGGGGGAGAGACCCAGTACTTC.